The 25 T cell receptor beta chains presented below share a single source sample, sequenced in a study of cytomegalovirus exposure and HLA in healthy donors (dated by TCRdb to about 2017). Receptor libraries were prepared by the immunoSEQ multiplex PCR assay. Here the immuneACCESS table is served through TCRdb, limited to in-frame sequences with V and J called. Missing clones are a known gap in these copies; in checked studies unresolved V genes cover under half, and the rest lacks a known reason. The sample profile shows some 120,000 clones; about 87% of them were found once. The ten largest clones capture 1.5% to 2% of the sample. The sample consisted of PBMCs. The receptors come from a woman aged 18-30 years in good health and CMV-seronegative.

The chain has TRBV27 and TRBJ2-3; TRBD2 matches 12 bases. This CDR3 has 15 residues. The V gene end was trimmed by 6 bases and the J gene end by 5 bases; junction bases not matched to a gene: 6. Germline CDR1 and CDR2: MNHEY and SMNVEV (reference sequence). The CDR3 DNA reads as TGTGCCAGCAGGAGACTAGCGGGGGAGATAGATACGCAGTATTTT. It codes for CASRRLAGEIDTQYF.

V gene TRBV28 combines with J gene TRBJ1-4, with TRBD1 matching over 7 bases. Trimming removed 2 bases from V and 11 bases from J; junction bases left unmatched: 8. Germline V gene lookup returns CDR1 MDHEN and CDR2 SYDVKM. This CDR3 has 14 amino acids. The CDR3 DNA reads TGTGCCAGCAGTTTACCCCAGGCAGGGGGGAAACTGTTTTTT. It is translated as CASSLPQAGGKLFF.

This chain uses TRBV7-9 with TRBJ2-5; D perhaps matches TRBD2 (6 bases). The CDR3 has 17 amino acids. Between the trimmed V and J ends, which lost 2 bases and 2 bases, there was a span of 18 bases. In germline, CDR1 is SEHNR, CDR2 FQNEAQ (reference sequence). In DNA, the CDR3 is TGTGCCAGCAGCTTAAACCTCCGGGCGGGACCTCAAGAGACCCAGTACTTC. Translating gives CASSLNLRAGPQETQYF.

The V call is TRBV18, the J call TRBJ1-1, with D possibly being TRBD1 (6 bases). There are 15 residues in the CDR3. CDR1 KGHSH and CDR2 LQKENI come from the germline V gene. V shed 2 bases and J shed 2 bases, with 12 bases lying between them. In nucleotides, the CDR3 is TGTGCCAGCTCACCAGGCATCAGGGGCAACACTGAAGCTTTCTTT. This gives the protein CASSPGIRGNTEAFF.

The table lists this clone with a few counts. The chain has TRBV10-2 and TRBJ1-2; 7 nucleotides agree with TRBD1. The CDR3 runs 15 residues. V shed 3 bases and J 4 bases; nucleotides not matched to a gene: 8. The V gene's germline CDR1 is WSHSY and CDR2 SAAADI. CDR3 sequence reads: CASSEPGGLGYGYTF. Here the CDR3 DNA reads TGCGCCAGCAGTGAACCAGGGGGTTTAGGCTATGGCTACACCTTC.

CDR3 DNA sequence: TGTGCCAGCAGCGACCTGACAGAGAACACTGAAGCTTTCTTT. This translates into CASSDLTENTEAFF. The chain has TRBV2 and TRBJ1-1, with D possibly being TRBD1 (5 bases). CDR1 is SNHLY and CDR2 is FYNNEI in the germline V gene. Deletions cut 6 bases from V and 1 base from J, with 12 bases between. The CDR3 is 14 residues long.

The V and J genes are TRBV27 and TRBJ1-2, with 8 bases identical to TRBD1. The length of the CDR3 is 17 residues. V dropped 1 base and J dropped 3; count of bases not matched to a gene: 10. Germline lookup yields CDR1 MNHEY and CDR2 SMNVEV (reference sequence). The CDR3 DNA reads TGTGCCAGCAGTTTATACCCTACAGGGGGGTTCGACTATGGCTACACCTTC. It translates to CASSLYPTGGFDYGYTF.

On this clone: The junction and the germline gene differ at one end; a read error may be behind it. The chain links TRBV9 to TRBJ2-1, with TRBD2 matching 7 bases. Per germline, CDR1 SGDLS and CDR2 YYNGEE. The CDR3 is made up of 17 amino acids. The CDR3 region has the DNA TGTGCCAGCAGCGTTCCCCTAGCGGATTCCTCCCACAATGAGCAGTTCTTC. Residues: CASSVPLADSSHNEQFF.

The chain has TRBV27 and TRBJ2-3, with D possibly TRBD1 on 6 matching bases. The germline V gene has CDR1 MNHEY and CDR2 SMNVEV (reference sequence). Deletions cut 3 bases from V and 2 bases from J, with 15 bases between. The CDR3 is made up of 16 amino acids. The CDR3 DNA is TGTGCCAGCAGTTTCTGGGGGCCCACGAACACAGATACGCAGTATTTT. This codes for CASSFWGPTNTDTQYF.

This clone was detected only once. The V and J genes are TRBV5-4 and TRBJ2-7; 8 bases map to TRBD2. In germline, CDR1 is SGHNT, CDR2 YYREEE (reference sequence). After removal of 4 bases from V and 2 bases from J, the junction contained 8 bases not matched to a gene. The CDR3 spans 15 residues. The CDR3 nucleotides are TGTGCCAGCAGCCTCGGGAGGGCGGCCCCCTACGAGCAGTACTTC. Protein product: CASSLGRAAPYEQYF.

The CDR3 DNA reads as TGTGCCAGCAGTGAAGGGGCGGGGGGCTTCACAGATACGCAGTATTTT. Its translation is CASSEGAGGFTDTQYF. The rearrangement joins TRBV6-1 to TRBJ2-3; 8 nucleotides match TRBD2. The CDR3 has 16 residues. The germline V gene encodes CDR1 MNHNS and CDR2 SASEGT. V dropped 1 base and J dropped 2; count of bases not matched to a gene: 5.

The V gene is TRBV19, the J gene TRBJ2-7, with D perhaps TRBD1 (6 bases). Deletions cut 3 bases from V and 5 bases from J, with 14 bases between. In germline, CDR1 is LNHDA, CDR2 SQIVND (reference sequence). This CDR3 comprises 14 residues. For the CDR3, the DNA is TGTGCCAGTAGTATTTGGGACAATGGCAACGAGCAGTACTTC. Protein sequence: CASSIWDNGNEQYF.

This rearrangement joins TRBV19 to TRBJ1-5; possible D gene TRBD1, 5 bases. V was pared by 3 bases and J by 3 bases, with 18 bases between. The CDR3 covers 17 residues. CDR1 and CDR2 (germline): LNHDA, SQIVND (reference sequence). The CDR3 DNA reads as TGTGCCAGTAGTATTTCGTGGGCGGGGCAGAACAATCAGCCCCAGCATTTT. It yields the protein CASSISWAGQNNQPQHF. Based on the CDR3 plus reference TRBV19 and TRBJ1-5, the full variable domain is DGGITQSPKYLFRKEGQNVTLSCEQNLNHDAMYWYRQDPGQGLRLIYYSQIVNDFQKGDIAEGYSVSREKKESFPLTVTSAQKNPTAFYLCASSISWAGQNNQPQHFGDGTRLSIL.

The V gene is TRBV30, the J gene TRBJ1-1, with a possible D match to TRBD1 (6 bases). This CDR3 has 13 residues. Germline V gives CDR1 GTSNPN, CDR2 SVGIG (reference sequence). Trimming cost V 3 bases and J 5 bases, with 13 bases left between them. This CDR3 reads CAWSASTGTEAFF. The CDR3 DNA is TGTGCCTGGAGCGCCAGTACAGGGACTGAAGCTTTCTTT.

CDR3 amino acids: CASSLGRRADTQYF. DNA for the CDR3: TGTGCCAGCAGCTTGGGTAGGAGGGCAGATACGCAGTATTTT. The J gene is TRBJ2-3, the V gene TRBV5-5; tentative D call: TRBD2 (6 bases). Trimming cost V 0 bases and J 4 bases, with 9 bases left between them. The CDR3 loop spans 14 amino acids. CDR1 is SGHKS, CDR2 YYEKEE, per germline (reference sequence).

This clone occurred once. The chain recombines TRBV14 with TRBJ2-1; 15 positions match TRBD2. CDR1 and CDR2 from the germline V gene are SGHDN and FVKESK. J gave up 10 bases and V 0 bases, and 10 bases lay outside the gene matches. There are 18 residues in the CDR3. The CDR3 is CASSQDRGLAGGEREQFF. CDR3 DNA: TGTGCCAGCAGCCAAGATCGCGGACTAGCGGGAGGGGAGAGGGAGCAGTTCTTC.

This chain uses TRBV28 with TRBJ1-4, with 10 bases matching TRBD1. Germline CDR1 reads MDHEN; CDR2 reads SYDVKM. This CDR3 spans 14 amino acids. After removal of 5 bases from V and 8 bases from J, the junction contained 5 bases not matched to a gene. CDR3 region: CASSPGQGHEKLFF. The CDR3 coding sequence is TGTGCCAGCAGTCCGGGACAGGGGCACGAAAAACTGTTTTTT. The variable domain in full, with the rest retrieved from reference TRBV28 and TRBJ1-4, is DVKVTQSSRYLVKRTGEKVFLECVQDMDHENMFWYRQDPGLGLRLIYFSYDVKMKEKGDIPEGYSVSREKKERFSLILESASTNQTSMYLCASSPGQGHEKLFFGSGTQLSVL.

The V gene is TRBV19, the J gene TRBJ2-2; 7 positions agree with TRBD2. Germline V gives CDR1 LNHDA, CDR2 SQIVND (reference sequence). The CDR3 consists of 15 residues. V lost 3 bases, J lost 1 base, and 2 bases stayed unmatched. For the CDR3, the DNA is TGTGCCAGTAGTATTTCTAGCGGGAACACCGGGGAGCTGTTTTTT. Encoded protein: CASSISSGNTGELFF.

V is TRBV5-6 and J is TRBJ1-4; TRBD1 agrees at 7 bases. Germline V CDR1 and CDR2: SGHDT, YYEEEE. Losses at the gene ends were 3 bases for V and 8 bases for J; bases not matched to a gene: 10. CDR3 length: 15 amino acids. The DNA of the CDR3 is TGTGCCAGCAGCTCATACAGGGGCATGGACGAAAAACTGTTTTTT. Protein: CASSSYRGMDEKLFF.

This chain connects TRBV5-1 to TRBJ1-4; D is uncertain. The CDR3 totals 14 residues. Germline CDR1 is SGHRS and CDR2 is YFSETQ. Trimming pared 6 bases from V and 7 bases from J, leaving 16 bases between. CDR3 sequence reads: CASKEGSGSEKLFF. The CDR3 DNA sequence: TGCGCCAGCAAGGAAGGGTCGGGGAGTGAAAAACTGTTTTTT.

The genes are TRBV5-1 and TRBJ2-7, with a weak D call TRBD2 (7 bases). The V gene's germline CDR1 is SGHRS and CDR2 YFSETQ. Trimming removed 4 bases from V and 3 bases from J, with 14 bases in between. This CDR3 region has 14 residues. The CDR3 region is CASSLAGEGYEQYF. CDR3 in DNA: TGCGCCAGCAGCCTTGCAGGGGAGGGCTACGAGCAGTACTTC.

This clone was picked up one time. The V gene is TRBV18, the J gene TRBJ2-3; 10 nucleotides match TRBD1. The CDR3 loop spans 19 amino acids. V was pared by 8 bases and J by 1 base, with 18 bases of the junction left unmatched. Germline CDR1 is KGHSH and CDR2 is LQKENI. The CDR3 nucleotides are TGTGCCAGCGGCAAACCGTTCGTGACAGGGGGCAGTGGCACAGATACGCAGTATTTT. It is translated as CASGKPFVTGGSGTDTQYF.

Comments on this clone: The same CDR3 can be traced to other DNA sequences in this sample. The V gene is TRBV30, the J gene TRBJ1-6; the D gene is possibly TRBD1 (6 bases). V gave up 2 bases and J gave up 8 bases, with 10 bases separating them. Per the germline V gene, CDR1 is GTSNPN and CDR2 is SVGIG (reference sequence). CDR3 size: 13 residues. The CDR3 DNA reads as TGTGCCTGGAGTCCGGACAGAGATTCACCCCTCCACTTT. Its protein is CAWSPDRDSPLHF.

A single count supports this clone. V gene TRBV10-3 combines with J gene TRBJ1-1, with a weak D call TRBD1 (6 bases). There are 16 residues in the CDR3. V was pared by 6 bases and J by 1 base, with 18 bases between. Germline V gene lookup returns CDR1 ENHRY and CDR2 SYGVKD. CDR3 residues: CAIRTSQGQGNTEAFF. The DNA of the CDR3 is TGTGCCATCAGGACTTCTCAGGGGCAAGGGAACACTGAAGCTTTCTTT.

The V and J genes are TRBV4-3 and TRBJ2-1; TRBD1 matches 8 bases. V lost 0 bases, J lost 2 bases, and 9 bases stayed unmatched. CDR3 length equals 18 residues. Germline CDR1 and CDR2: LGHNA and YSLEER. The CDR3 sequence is CASSQDFSSGGPYNEQFF. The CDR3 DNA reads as TGCGCCAGCAGCCAAGATTTCTCGTCAGGGGGCCCCTACAATGAGCAGTTCTTC.